This T cell receptor (beta chain) was profiled in a study of vaccination effects on CD4 cells after COVID-19. Turning to the study itself: After the second dose, samples were taken at median day 72.

This clone has just a few counts. The antigen is undetermined. This CDR3 comprises 15 residues. Per the germline V gene, CDR1 is LNHDA and CDR2 is SQIVND (reference sequence). Trimming took off 1 base at V and 5 bases at J, with 12 bases between the two ends. Profiled with immunoSEQ multiplex PCR; TCRdb holds only in-frame clones, not every one. The sample has about 48,000 clones; around 70% are singletons. Ahead of sequencing, the ViraFEST assay grew antigen-specific CD4+ T cells using viral peptide pools. The culture ran for approximately 10 days before CD4+ T cells were isolated. All participants had two doses of either the BNT162b2 or mRNA-1273 vaccine. In culture with about 9.7 IU/ml IL-2 and around 10 ug/ml peptides, PBMC were grown at two million per well. It was on days 3 and 7 that half the medium was replaced with IL-2 medium. Whole-study findings and limits: Convalescent patients in the study were few, and early post-infection timepoints were absent.

The sequenced sample was CD4+ T cells from PBMCs cultured with HCoV-OC43 spike peptides, obtained after COVID-19 vaccination. Subset given: HCoV-OC43 spike overlapping peptide pool stimulation. The chain recombines TRBV19 with TRBJ2-1, with D uncertain. This TCR was sampled from a human donor who received a COVID-19 vaccine. The CDR3 region is CASSIAKGVHNEQFF. The DNA of the CDR3 is TGTGCCAGTAGTATAGCAAAAGGAGTACACAATGAGCAGTTCTTC.